This is a list of T cell receptor beta chains from one sample in a study of glioma-infiltrating T cells after dendritic cell vaccination. TCRdb keeps only in-frame clones here, not all; method: immunoSEQ multiplex PCR. The table has 55,000 to 75,000 clones, about 76% seen once. The specimen comprised blood, sampled before dendritic cell vaccination. These TCRs come from a human donor with glioblastoma. Both conserved end residues are part of each CDR3. The D gene is left open where the match is weak. The size field is filled for only some rows; it gives once, few, many or a size class.

j_gene: TRBJ1-5
abundance: -
d_gene: -
v_gene: TRBV18
CDR3aa: CASSPSPDTNQPQHF
CDR3nt: TGTGCCAGCTCACCGAGTCCCGATACCAATCAGCCCCAGCATTTT

j_gene: TRBJ1-6
abundance: -
d_gene: TRBD1
v_gene: TRBV7-9
CDR3aa: CASSRRQGLDSPLHF
CDR3nt: TGTGCCAGCAGCCGCCGACAGGGTTTGGATTCACCCCTCCACTTT

j_gene: TRBJ2-7
abundance: -
d_gene: -
v_gene: TRBV27
CDR3aa: CASSLIGRGEQYF
CDR3nt: TGTGCCAGCAGTTTAATCGGCAGAGGCGAGCAGTACTTC

j_gene: TRBJ2-6
abundance: -
d_gene: -
v_gene: TRBV12-5
CDR3aa: CASGLVRTDSGANVLTF
CDR3nt: TGTGCTAGTGGTTTGGTACGAACAGACTCTGGGGCCAACGTCCTGACTTTC

j_gene: TRBJ1-4
abundance: -
d_gene: -
v_gene: TRBV2
CDR3aa: CASRSVLIEKLFF
CDR3nt: TGTGCCAGCAGGTCCGTCTTAATTGAAAAACTGTTTTTT

j_gene: TRBJ1-4
abundance: -
d_gene: -
v_gene: TRBV11-2
CDR3aa: CASSLLRGEKLFF
CDR3nt: TGTGCCAGCAGCTTACTCAGGGGTGAAAAACTGTTTTTT

j_gene: TRBJ1-6
abundance: -
d_gene: -
v_gene: TRBV7-2
CDR3aa: CASSLGVAGGSPLHF
CDR3nt: TGTGCCAGCAGCTTGGGTGTTGCAGGCGGGTCACCCCTCCACTTT

j_gene: TRBJ2-7
abundance: -
d_gene: -
v_gene: TRBV7-2
CDR3aa: CASSLAFGYEQYF
CDR3nt: TGTGCCAGCAGCTTAGCCTTCGGCTACGAGCAGTACTTC

j_gene: TRBJ2-3
abundance: -
d_gene: TRBD2
v_gene: TRBV6-1
CDR3aa: CASRLSGAYTDTQYF
CDR3nt: TGTGCCAGCAGACTAAGCGGGGCCTACACAGATACGCAGTATTTT

j_gene: TRBJ1-1
abundance: -
d_gene: TRBD1
v_gene: TRBV7-6
CDR3aa: CASSLTGGSKAFF
CDR3nt: TGTGCCAGCAGCTTAACAGGGGGAAGTAAAGCTTTCTTT

j_gene: TRBJ2-1
abundance: -
d_gene: -
v_gene: TRBV4-1
CDR3aa: CASSQIYNEQFF
CDR3nt: TGCGCCAGCAGCCAAATATACAATGAGCAGTTCTTC

j_gene: TRBJ2-1
abundance: -
d_gene: TRBD2
v_gene: TRBV4-2
CDR3aa: CASSQVRSSGGASSYNEQFF
CDR3nt: TGTGCCAGCAGCCAAGTACGGTCTAGCGGGGGGGCCAGTTCCTACAATGAGCAGTTCTTC

j_gene: TRBJ1-6
abundance: -
d_gene: TRBD1
v_gene: TRBV9
CDR3aa: CASSVDPTGISSPLHF
CDR3nt: TGTGCCAGCAGCGTAGATCCGACAGGGATAAGCTCACCCCTCCACTTT

j_gene: TRBJ1-1
abundance: -
d_gene: -
v_gene: TRBV4-2
CDR3aa: CASSQYTGIEAFF
CDR3nt: TGTGCCAGCAGCCAATATACGGGGATTGAAGCTTTCTTT

j_gene: TRBJ2-5
abundance: -
d_gene: TRBD2
v_gene: TRBV5-8
CDR3aa: CASSLGAGGNQETQYF
CDR3nt: TGTGCCAGCAGCTTGGGGGCGGGGGGAAACCAAGAGACCCAGTACTTC

j_gene: TRBJ2-4
abundance: -
d_gene: TRBD1
v_gene: TRBV4-3
CDR3aa: CASSQDGTGGKLAKNIQYF
CDR3nt: TGCGCCAGCAGCCAAGACGGGACAGGGGGCAAGCTGGCCAAAAACATTCAGTACTTC

j_gene: TRBJ1-2
abundance: -
d_gene: TRBD1
v_gene: TRBV5-1
CDR3aa: CASSLAFGQGSYGYTF
CDR3nt: TGCGCCAGCAGCTTGGCCTTCGGACAGGGGAGCTATGGCTACACCTTC

j_gene: TRBJ2-1
abundance: -
d_gene: -
v_gene: TRBV10-1
CDR3aa: CASSGKYWTELAPNEQFF
CDR3nt: TGCGCCAGCAGTGGTAAATACTGGACCGAACTAGCCCCAAATGAGCAGTTCTTC

j_gene: TRBJ1-6
abundance: -
d_gene: -
v_gene: TRBV6-1
CDR3aa: CASSATTAYSSPLHF
CDR3nt: TGTGCCAGCAGTGCTACTACGGCCTATAGTTCACCCCTCCACTTT

j_gene: TRBJ1-1
abundance: -
d_gene: -
v_gene: TRBV5-1
CDR3aa: CASSRDWNTEAFF
CDR3nt: TGCGCCAGCAGCAGGGACTGGAACACTGAAGCTTTCTTT

j_gene: TRBJ2-5
abundance: -
d_gene: -
v_gene: TRBV20-1
CDR3aa: CSALVGETQYF
CDR3nt: TGCAGTGCTCTCGTCGGGGAGACCCAGTACTTC

j_gene: TRBJ2-5
abundance: -
d_gene: TRBD1
v_gene: TRBV6-1
CDR3aa: CASRPGQAESETQYF
CDR3nt: TGTGCCAGCAGACCGGGACAGGCGGAATCGGAGACCCAGTACTTC

j_gene: TRBJ1-1
abundance: -
d_gene: -
v_gene: TRBV6-5
CDR3aa: CASSYSRLRGEAFF
CDR3nt: TGTGCCAGCAGTTACTCCCGGCTACGAGGTGAAGCTTTCTTT

j_gene: TRBJ1-4
abundance: -
d_gene: -
v_gene: TRBV2
CDR3aa: CASSPGREKLFF
CDR3nt: TGTGCCAGCAGTCCGGGGAGGGAAAAACTGTTTTTT

j_gene: TRBJ2-2
abundance: -
d_gene: TRBD1
v_gene: TRBV11-2
CDR3aa: CASSPHVRDRGLPTGELFF
CDR3nt: TGTGCCAGCAGCCCTCACGTCCGGGACAGGGGCCTTCCCACCGGGGAGCTGTTTTTT

j_gene: TRBJ2-7
abundance: -
d_gene: TRBD2
v_gene: TRBV11-3
CDR3aa: CASSLSAGTFEQYF
CDR3nt: TGTGCCAGCAGCTTATCAGCGGGGACGTTCGAGCAGTACTTC

j_gene: TRBJ1-1
abundance: -
d_gene: -
v_gene: TRBV2
CDR3aa: CASNGRANTEAFF
CDR3nt: TGTGCCAGCAATGGGAGGGCGAACACTGAAGCTTTCTTT

j_gene: TRBJ1-2
abundance: -
d_gene: -
v_gene: TRBV19
CDR3aa: CASSIGQYANYGYTF
CDR3nt: TGTGCCAGTAGTATAGGACAGTACGCGAACTATGGCTACACCTTC

j_gene: TRBJ1-1
abundance: -
d_gene: -
v_gene: TRBV7-9
CDR3aa: CASSRVNTEAFF
CDR3nt: TGTGCCAGCAGTCGAGTGAACACTGAAGCTTTCTTT

j_gene: TRBJ1-2
abundance: many
d_gene: TRBD1
v_gene: TRBV2
CDR3aa: CASVAFSTGGGNYGYTF
CDR3nt: TGTGCCAGTGTGGCCTTTTCAACAGGGGGAGGAAACTATGGCTACACCTTC

j_gene: TRBJ1-5
abundance: -
d_gene: -
v_gene: TRBV15
CDR3aa: CATSGGGNNQPQHF
CDR3nt: TGTGCCACCAGTGGGGGGGGCAACAATCAGCCCCAGCATTTT

j_gene: TRBJ1-1
abundance: -
d_gene: -
v_gene: TRBV4-3
CDR3aa: CASSQDSATEAFF
CDR3nt: TGCGCCAGCAGCCAAGACAGTGCCACTGAAGCTTTCTTT

j_gene: TRBJ1-2
abundance: -
d_gene: TRBD1
v_gene: TRBV6-1
CDR3aa: CASTQGDGYTF
CDR3nt: TGTGCCAGCACCCAGGGGGATGGCTACACCTTC

j_gene: TRBJ1-2
abundance: -
d_gene: TRBD1
v_gene: TRBV4-1
CDR3aa: CASSQEPQGAFSYGYTF
CDR3nt: TGCGCCAGCAGCCAAGAACCCCAGGGGGCATTCAGCTATGGCTACACCTTC

j_gene: TRBJ1-1
abundance: -
d_gene: -
v_gene: TRBV5-6
CDR3aa: CASSPLIQNTEAFF
CDR3nt: TGTGCCAGCAGTCCACTAATCCAGAACACTGAAGCTTTCTTT

j_gene: TRBJ1-2
abundance: -
d_gene: TRBD1
v_gene: TRBV9
CDR3aa: CASSVGGQGHNYGYTF
CDR3nt: TGTGCCAGCAGCGTAGGGGGACAGGGGCATAACTATGGCTACACCTTC

j_gene: TRBJ2-3
abundance: -
d_gene: -
v_gene: TRBV5-1
CDR3aa: CASSLALSLSTDTQYF
CDR3nt: TGCGCCAGCAGCTTGGCTCTGTCCCTTAGCACAGATACGCAGTATTTT

j_gene: TRBJ2-1
abundance: few
d_gene: TRBD1
v_gene: TRBV6-1
CDR3aa: CASSAGTENLKQFF
CDR3nt: TGTGCCAGCAGTGCCGGGACAGAGAACCTTAAGCAGTTCTTC

j_gene: TRBJ1-6
abundance: -
d_gene: -
v_gene: TRBV7-2
CDR3aa: CASSFTVGENSPLHF
CDR3nt: TGTGCCAGCAGCTTTACGGTAGGGGAAAATTCACCCCTCCACTTT

j_gene: TRBJ1-2
abundance: -
d_gene: TRBD1
v_gene: TRBV6-1
CDR3aa: CASSGQGSIAEYGYTF
CDR3nt: TGTGCCAGCAGTGGACAGGGCTCGATCGCAGAATATGGCTACACCTTC

j_gene: TRBJ2-7
abundance: -
d_gene: -
v_gene: TRBV11-1
CDR3aa: CASSVLEGEQYF
CDR3nt: TGTGCCAGCAGCGTACTTGAGGGCGAGCAGTACTTC

j_gene: TRBJ2-7
abundance: -
d_gene: -
v_gene: TRBV4-1
CDR3aa: CASSQEDSVMYF
CDR3nt: TGTGCCAGCAGCCAAGAGGACAGCGTAATGTACTTC

j_gene: TRBJ1-3
abundance: -
d_gene: -
v_gene: TRBV6-5
CDR3aa: CASNGAGPGNTIYF
CDR3nt: TGTGCCAGCAACGGAGCAGGGCCTGGAAACACCATATATTTT

j_gene: TRBJ2-7
abundance: once
d_gene: TRBD1
v_gene: TRBV15
CDR3aa: CATSTGTGGYEQYF
CDR3nt: TGTGCCACCAGTACGGGGACAGGGGGATACGAGCAGTACTTC

j_gene: TRBJ2-2
abundance: -
d_gene: -
v_gene: TRBV7-9
CDR3aa: CASSPQTSNTGELFF
CDR3nt: TGTGCCAGCAGCCCGCAAACTTCGAACACCGGGGAGCTGTTTTTT